Listed below are T cell receptor beta chains from one sample, sequenced in a study of T cell responses to AZD1222 COVID-19 vaccine. Profiling relied on immunoSEQ multiplex PCR, and the TCRdb table lists in-frame clones only, not all of them. Counted here are 60,000 to 75,000 clones, about 83% occurring once; the ten biggest clones make up about 6.3%. The sample here was peripheral blood, taken 28 days after the second AZD1222 dose. Source of these receptors: an adult who received the AZD1222 COVID-19 vaccine. The conserved cysteine and the conserved F or W are not part of the CDR3 here. Fields, in order: clone size, J gene, V gene, CDR3 length, D gene, CDR3 protein. The D gene is left open where the match is weak. Part of the rows lack a size; the others show once, few, many or a class for expanded clones.

clone size: .
J gene: TRBJ2-6
V gene: TRBV29-1
CDR3 length: 14
D gene: .
CDR3 protein: SVENSRSSGANVLT

clone size: .
J gene: TRBJ2-2
V gene: TRBV5-1
CDR3 length: 12
D gene: .
CDR3 protein: ASSWGQNTGELF

clone size: .
J gene: TRBJ2-5
V gene: TRBV2
CDR3 length: 13
D gene: .
CDR3 protein: ASSAEGVKQETQY

clone size: .
J gene: TRBJ2-5
V gene: TRBV6-4
CDR3 length: 9
D gene: .
CDR3 protein: ASTPWETQY

clone size: once
J gene: TRBJ2-1
V gene: TRBV15
CDR3 length: 12
D gene: TRBD1
CDR3 protein: ATSGTDPYNEQF

clone size: .
J gene: TRBJ1-3
V gene: TRBV13
CDR3 length: 10
D gene: .
CDR3 protein: ASSHRVNTIY

clone size: .
J gene: TRBJ2-6
V gene: TRBV5-8
CDR3 length: 14
D gene: .
CDR3 protein: ASSSPGAAGANVLT

clone size: .
J gene: TRBJ2-5
V gene: TRBV11-3
CDR3 length: 10
D gene: .
CDR3 protein: ASSLSGETQY

clone size: .
J gene: TRBJ2-1
V gene: TRBV25-1
CDR3 length: 11
D gene: .
CDR3 protein: ASSAGSYNEQF

clone size: .
J gene: TRBJ2-7
V gene: TRBV3-1/TRBV3-2
CDR3 length: 14
D gene: .
CDR3 protein: ASSPYRDPHSYEQY

clone size: .
J gene: TRBJ2-7
V gene: TRBV6-5
CDR3 length: 9
D gene: .
CDR3 protein: ASSQGHEQY

clone size: .
J gene: TRBJ2-5
V gene: TRBV28
CDR3 length: 14
D gene: .
CDR3 protein: ASSAIIWTAQETQY

clone size: few
J gene: TRBJ2-5
V gene: TRBV15
CDR3 length: 15
D gene: .
CDR3 protein: ATSREALGGGWETQY

clone size: once
J gene: TRBJ2-3
V gene: TRBV3-1/TRBV3-2
CDR3 length: 13
D gene: .
CDR3 protein: ASSQVLGDGIVQY

clone size: .
J gene: TRBJ1-1
V gene: TRBV11-3
CDR3 length: 11
D gene: .
CDR3 protein: ASSRDVNTEAF

clone size: once
J gene: TRBJ1-1
V gene: TRBV6-1
CDR3 length: 13
D gene: TRBD1
CDR3 protein: ASSETGDRDSEAF

clone size: .
J gene: TRBJ1-1
V gene: TRBV5-1
CDR3 length: 11
D gene: .
CDR3 protein: ASSLDGYTEAF

clone size: .
J gene: TRBJ2-1
V gene: TRBV6-4
CDR3 length: 12
D gene: .
CDR3 protein: ASKSGERGNEQF

clone size: .
J gene: TRBJ1-2
V gene: TRBV2
CDR3 length: 11
D gene: .
CDR3 protein: ASRITRDYGYT

clone size: .
J gene: TRBJ1-3
V gene: TRBV19
CDR3 length: 12
D gene: TRBD1
CDR3 protein: ASLDRGLGNTIY

clone size: .
J gene: TRBJ2-5
V gene: TRBV29-1
CDR3 length: 14
D gene: TRBD2
CDR3 protein: SVDGDSGGILGTQY

clone size: .
J gene: TRBJ2-7
V gene: TRBV12-3/TRBV12-4
CDR3 length: 11
D gene: .
CDR3 protein: ASRRQAYYEQY

clone size: .
J gene: TRBJ2-7
V gene: TRBV5-1
CDR3 length: 14
D gene: TRBD1
CDR3 protein: ASSWTGVRDTYEQY

clone size: .
J gene: TRBJ1-5
V gene: TRBV19
CDR3 length: 13
D gene: TRBD1
CDR3 protein: ASTWDRDSNQPQH

clone size: .
J gene: TRBJ1-1
V gene: TRBV13
CDR3 length: 10
D gene: TRBD1
CDR3 protein: ASSLQGAEAF

clone size: .
J gene: TRBJ1-5
V gene: TRBV2
CDR3 length: 11
D gene: .
CDR3 protein: ASSTESNQPQH

clone size: .
J gene: TRBJ1-5
V gene: TRBV12-3/TRBV12-4
CDR3 length: 11
D gene: .
CDR3 protein: ASTLNRNQPQH

clone size: .
J gene: TRBJ1-2
V gene: TRBV3-1/TRBV3-2
CDR3 length: 11
D gene: .
CDR3 protein: ASSQRRDDGYT

clone size: .
J gene: TRBJ2-2
V gene: TRBV19
CDR3 length: 14
D gene: TRBD2
CDR3 protein: ATRLAGGRSTGELF

clone size: .
J gene: TRBJ2-1
V gene: TRBV11-2
CDR3 length: 11
D gene: .
CDR3 protein: ASSLGVVGEQF

clone size: .
J gene: TRBJ2-3
V gene: TRBV6-4
CDR3 length: 11
D gene: .
CDR3 protein: ASSDRPTDTQY

clone size: few
J gene: TRBJ1-4
V gene: TRBV21-1
CDR3 length: 12
D gene: .
CDR3 protein: ASSLGRVAEKLF

clone size: once
J gene: TRBJ1-2
V gene: TRBV29-1
CDR3 length: 10
D gene: .
CDR3 protein: SVEGTNYGYT

clone size: .
J gene: TRBJ1-4
V gene: TRBV28
CDR3 length: 10
D gene: .
CDR3 protein: ASSLSVGQLF

clone size: .
J gene: TRBJ2-2
V gene: TRBV5-6
CDR3 length: 14
D gene: .
CDR3 protein: ASSLTGTGDTGELF

clone size: .
J gene: TRBJ2-7
V gene: TRBV19
CDR3 length: 15
D gene: .
CDR3 protein: ASSIRDTRTSTYEQY

clone size: .
J gene: TRBJ1-3
V gene: TRBV10-3
CDR3 length: 12
D gene: .
CDR3 protein: AITLDPSGNTIY

clone size: .
J gene: TRBJ1-4
V gene: TRBV9
CDR3 length: 13
D gene: .
CDR3 protein: ASSGLTGPNEKLF

clone size: .
J gene: TRBJ1-5
V gene: TRBV6-5
CDR3 length: 12
D gene: .
CDR3 protein: ASTIFTGHQPQH

clone size: .
J gene: TRBJ2-7
V gene: TRBV11-2
CDR3 length: 13
D gene: TRBD2
CDR3 protein: ASSFGSGGSYEQY

clone size: once
J gene: TRBJ1-2
V gene: TRBV4-3
CDR3 length: 12
D gene: .
CDR3 protein: ASSQREGSYGYT

clone size: .
J gene: TRBJ1-2
V gene: TRBV6-1
CDR3 length: 11
D gene: .
CDR3 protein: ASSELGRAGYT

clone size: .
J gene: TRBJ2-1
V gene: TRBV7-6
CDR3 length: 13
D gene: TRBD2
CDR3 protein: ASSMTSAAYNEQF

clone size: few
J gene: TRBJ1-4
V gene: TRBV4-1
CDR3 length: 15
D gene: TRBD1
CDR3 protein: ASSQVVPTGKSEKLF

clone size: .
J gene: TRBJ2-3
V gene: TRBV21-1
CDR3 length: 13
D gene: .
CDR3 protein: ASPWGQGSTDTQY

clone size: .
J gene: TRBJ1-5
V gene: TRBV3-1/TRBV3-2
CDR3 length: 13
D gene: TRBD1
CDR3 protein: ASSQDQGVYQPQH

clone size: .
J gene: TRBJ1-1
V gene: TRBV4-3
CDR3 length: 13
D gene: .
CDR3 protein: ASSQDWGLNTEAF

clone size: .
J gene: TRBJ1-3
V gene: TRBV12-3/TRBV12-4
CDR3 length: 10
D gene: .
CDR3 protein: ASRGNGNTIY